These 18 T cell receptor beta chains were all obtained from the same sample, sequenced in a study of blood T cell repertoires in COVID-19. Data came from immunoSEQ multiplex PCR; TCRdb stores just in-frame clones and leaves some out. Of approximately 360,000 clones detected, 70% to 90% appear once; the ten largest clones hold approximately 1.2%. What was sequenced was peripheral blood. Receptors originate from a man in his forties with acute or convalescent COVID-19.

This chain links TRBV5-6 with TRBJ1-3; 7 bases map to TRBD1. The CDR3 has 18 residues. V shed 0 bases and J 0 bases; nucleotides not matched to a gene: 9. Germline assignment: CDR1 SGHDT and CDR2 YYEEEE. The CDR3 region is CASSLAVVRGASGNTIYF. As DNA, the CDR3 is TGTGCCAGCAGCTTGGCGGTCGTCAGGGGGGCCTCTGGAAACACCATATATTTT.

V and J are TRBV9 and TRBJ2-3, with D possibly matching TRBD2 (6 bases). The germline gives CDR1 SGDLS, CDR2 YYNGEE. This CDR3 has 19 amino acids. V lost 0 bases, J lost 6 bases, and 26 bases lay in between. The CDR3 sequence: CASSVELRGPDGSMDTQYF. DNA for the CDR3: TGTGCCAGCAGCGTAGAATTGAGGGGTCCGGACGGGAGTATGGATACGCAGTATTTT.

V usage is TRBV5-4 and J usage is TRBJ1-1, with D unresolved. Trimming shortened V by 0 bases and J by 5 bases, and 11 bases separated the two germline ends. The length of the CDR3 is 14 residues. Looked up from germline, CDR1 is SGHNT and CDR2 is YYREEE (reference sequence). As DNA, the CDR3 is TGTGCCAGCAGCTTGGAGCAAAGTGGTACTGAAGCTTTCTTT. The encoded protein is CASSLEQSGTEAFF.

The genes are TRBV10-2 and TRBJ1-2, with D unclear. The CDR3 runs to 17 residues. Looked up from germline, CDR1 is WSHSY and CDR2 is SAAADI. V was clipped by 0 bases and J by 0 bases, with 14 bases between them. CDR3: CASSESRGGLSNYGYTF. In nucleotides, the CDR3 is TGCGCCAGCAGTGAGTCGCGGGGAGGGCTCTCTAACTATGGCTACACCTTC.

The genes are TRBV30 and TRBJ1-1, with no clear D. The ends were cut back, 4 bases at V and 2 bases at J, with 11 bases in the middle. The V gene's germline CDR1 is GTSNPN and CDR2 SVGIG (reference sequence). This CDR3 has 13 residues. CDR3 nucleotide sequence: TGTGCCTGGAATTTTGGCCCCAACACTGAAGCTTTCTTT. Its protein product is CAWNFGPNTEAFF.

In its sample, this clone was seen a few times. V is TRBV18 and J is TRBJ2-7, with 7 bases identical to TRBD2. The CDR3 sequence is 14 residues long. The ends lost 4 bases at V and 2 bases at J; junction bases unmatched: 5. Germline CDR1 KGHSH, CDR2 LQKENI. For the CDR3, the DNA is TGTGCCAGCTCACTCGGGAGGTCTGCCTACGAGCAGTACTTC. It is translated as CASSLGRSAYEQYF.

This clone was observed a single time. V is TRBV28 and J is TRBJ1-6; no clear D gene. Germline-derived CDR1 and CDR2 are MDHEN and SYDVKM. The CDR3 is 16 residues long. V was clipped by 5 bases and J by 8 bases, with 19 bases between them. The CDR3 DNA follows: TGTGCCAGCAGTGTAACCCCGTACAGTACGGATTCACCCCTCCACTTT. It yields the protein CASSVTPYSTDSPLHF.

The chain couples TRBV27 to TRBJ2-7; perhaps TRBD2 as D (6 bases). Between the trimmed V and J ends, which lost 2 bases and 4 bases, there was a span of 15 bases. CDR3 length equals 15 residues. CDR1 and CDR2 from the germline V gene are MNHEY and SMNVEV (reference sequence). The CDR3 reads CASSLAGLISYEQYF. Here the CDR3 DNA reads TGTGCCAGCAGTTTAGCGGGATTAATATCTTACGAGCAGTACTTC.

A note on this clone: The sample has other DNA sequences that encode this CDR3 too. The rearrangement joins TRBV28 to TRBJ2-2, with a tentative D call TRBD1 (6 bases). The CDR3 consists of 14 residues. The V gene's germline CDR1 is MDHEN and CDR2 SYDVKM. Between the trimmed V and J ends, which lost 6 bases and 1 base, there was a span of 9 bases. The CDR3 sequence is CASSRGQNTGELFF. CDR3 bases: TGTGCCAGCAGCCGGGGACAGAACACCGGGGAGCTGTTTTTT.

A single count supports this clone. The rearrangement uses TRBV6-2 or TRBV6-3 and TRBJ2-2; 8 bases are a match to TRBD1. The ends lost 2 bases at V and 4 bases at J; junction bases unmatched: 3. The germline CDR1 and CDR2 sequences are MNHEY and SVGEGT. There are 15 residues in the CDR3. In DNA, the CDR3 is TGTGCCAGCAGTTACCCAGGGGGCATCACCGGGGAGCTGTTTTTT. Translation: CASSYPGGITGELFF.

J is TRBJ2-7 and V is TRBV4-2, with D hard to call. V lost 0 bases and J 4 bases, leaving 7 bases between the germline ends. CDR3 size: 13 residues. Germline assignment: CDR1 LGHNA and CDR2 YNFKEQ. CDR3 region: CASSQEAEYEQYF. For the CDR3, the DNA is TGTGCCAGCAGCCAAGAGGCTGAATACGAGCAGTACTTC.

This rearrangement joins TRBV28 to TRBJ1-2; 7 positions agree with TRBD1. Germline CDR1 reads MDHEN; CDR2 reads SYDVKM. The V and J ends lost 4 bases and 5 bases, in that order; junction bases with no gene match: 4. The CDR3 spans 13 residues. The CDR3 DNA reads as TGTGCCAGCAGTTCGGGACAGAGATATGGCTACACCTTC. It specifies CASSSGQRYGYTF.

V and J are TRBV27 and TRBJ1-1, with TRBD1 as a possible D gene (6 bases). V lost 6 bases and J 0 bases, leaving 17 bases between the germline ends. The CDR3 sequence is 16 residues long. Per the germline V gene, CDR1 is MNHEY and CDR2 is SMNVEV (reference sequence). CDR3 region: CASRSGTNIMNTEAFF. The DNA of the CDR3 is TGTGCCAGCAGATCCGGGACAAACATTATGAACACTGAAGCTTTCTTT.

This clone was counted a single time. V and J are TRBV18 and TRBJ2-3, with 9 bases fitting TRBD1. The CDR3 sequence is 15 residues long. Germline V gives CDR1 KGHSH, CDR2 LQKENI. V dropped 3 bases and J dropped 2; count of bases not matched to a gene: 3. The chain's CDR3 is CASSPRDRDTDTQYF. CDR3 bases: TGTGCCAGCTCACCCCGGGACAGGGACACAGATACGCAGTATTTT.

The chain employs TRBV27 and TRBJ1-5, with 10 bases fitting TRBD1. The CDR3 consists of 17 residues. Germline CDR1 is MNHEY and CDR2 is SMNVEV (reference sequence). V trimming: 5 bases; J trimming: 3 bases; junction bases outside the gene matches: 10. CDR3 amino acids: CASSNTAGTGANQPQHF. DNA of the CDR3: TGTGCCAGCAGTAATACCGCCGGGACAGGGGCCAATCAGCCCCAGCATTTT.

Here the CDR3 DNA reads TGTGCCAGCAGCCAAGAGCCACAAGATCAGTACTTC. As protein: CASSQEPQDQYF. V and J are TRBV3-1 (or the pseudogene TRBV3-2) and TRBJ2-7; D not certain. CDR3 length: 12 amino acids. The V gene lost 0 bases and the J gene lost 10 bases, with 10 bases spanning the gap. CDR1 is LGHDT, CDR2 YNNKEL, per germline (reference sequence).

This chain links TRBV28 with TRBJ2-1; 10 nucleotides align to TRBD2. V was pared by 7 bases and J by 1 base, with 7 bases of the junction left unmatched. The CDR3 is 16 residues long. Germline CDR1 is MDHEN and CDR2 is SYDVKM. The CDR3 is CASTFLAGVSYNEQFF. DNA of the CDR3: TGTGCCAGCACCTTTCTAGCGGGAGTATCCTACAATGAGCAGTTCTTC.

The rearrangement links TRBV28 to TRBJ2-7; the match to TRBD2 covers 7 bases. The germline V gene encodes CDR1 MDHEN and CDR2 SYDVKM. J gave up 1 base and V 6 bases, and 9 bases lay outside the gene matches. The CDR3 consists of 15 residues. The CDR3 loop reads CASSPYPGLSYEQYF. CDR3 DNA: TGTGCCAGCAGCCCCTATCCGGGACTATCCTACGAGCAGTACTTC.